This T cell receptor beta chain was observed in a study of T-cell reconstitution after alpha-beta-depleted transplantation in children. Preparation of the TCRbeta library involved a method that used unique molecular identifiers. TCRdb re-analysed the PCR reads in MiXCR, keeping a single row per CDR3 protein. The sample shows some 290,000 distinct CDR3 sequences, around 25% of them seen only once. The sequencing used PBMCs, mostly from graft donor cells, collected 180 days after TCRalphabeta/CD19-depleted stem cell transplant. The sequence came from a male patient aged 10-17 years who had a stem cell transplant for acute lymphoblastic leukemia, so the T cells may come from the graft donor.

In DNA, the CDR3 is TGTGCCAGCAGCTTAATCGAACGGGGTGATAGCAATCAGCCCCAGCATTTT. Translated, it gives CASSLIERGDSNQPQHF. The chain employs TRBV7-9 and TRBJ1-5; D is unclear. This CDR3 has 17 residues. The V end was cut by 2 bases, the J end by 0 bases, with 14 bases between. Germline CDR1 is SEHNR and CDR2 is FQNEAQ (reference sequence).